This T cell receptor beta chain was sequenced for a study of T cells in Graves' hyperthyroidism and ophthalmopathy. Germline V gene sequence: CDR1 KGHSH, CDR2 LQKENI. This CDR3 is 15 amino acids long. Trimming stripped 5 bases from V and 5 bases from J, with 18 bases between. Only a few counts were recorded for this clonotype. RNA transcripts yielded amplified TCR beta CDR3 regions. The HTBI primer set served for first-round RT-PCR of the TCR CDR3. TCRdb analysed the multiplex PCR reads with MiXCR anew, one entry per CDR3 protein. The table has around 440,000 distinct CDR3 sequences, about a sixth seen once.

The chain combines TRBV18 with TRBJ2-5; D not resolved. This TCR came from a woman between 18 and 29 years old with Graves' hyperthyroidism. Sequencing used blood. The DNA of the CDR3 is TGTGCCAGCTCAGCCGGGCCGAATGGGGTGGAGACCCAGTACTTC. Its translation: CASSAGPNGVETQYF.